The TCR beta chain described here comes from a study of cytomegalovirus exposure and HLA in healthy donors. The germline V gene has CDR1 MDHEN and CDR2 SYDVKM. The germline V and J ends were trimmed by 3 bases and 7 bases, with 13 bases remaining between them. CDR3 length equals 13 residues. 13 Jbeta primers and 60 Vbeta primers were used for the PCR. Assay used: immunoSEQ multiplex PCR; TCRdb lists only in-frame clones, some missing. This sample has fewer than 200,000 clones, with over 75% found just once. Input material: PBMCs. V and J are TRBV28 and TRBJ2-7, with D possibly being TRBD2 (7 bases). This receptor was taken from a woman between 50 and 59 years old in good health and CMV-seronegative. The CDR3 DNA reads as TGTGCCAGCAGTTTCAGTGGGAGGGGGGAGCAGTACTTC. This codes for CASSFSGRGEQYF. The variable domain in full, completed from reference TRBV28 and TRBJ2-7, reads DVKVTQSSRYLVKRTGEKVFLECVQDMDHENMFWYRQDPGLGLRLIYFSYDVKMKEKGDIPEGYSVSREKKERFSLILESASTNQTSMYLCASSFSGRGEQYFGPGTRLTVT.